One and the same sample provided the 20 T cell receptor beta chains below, sequenced in a study of cytomegalovirus exposure and HLA in healthy donors (dated by TCRdb to about 2017). The library was obtained by the immunoSEQ multiplex PCR assay. For the multiplex PCR, a mixture combining 60 forward primers for TCR Vbeta segments and 13 reverse primers for TCR Jbeta segments was used. Drawn from immuneACCESS, this table holds only the in-frame rearrangements with V and J called that TCRdb kept. Clones are partly lost; checked studies trace under half to an unresolved V gene and leave the rest unexplained. In this sample the table shows about 130,000 clones, 70% to 85% of which occur a single time. Of the sample, roughly 12% falls within the top ten clones. Input material: PBMCs. The receptors were sampled from a woman aged 40 to 55 in good health and CMV-seropositive.

This clone was seen a few times. The chain recombines TRBV7-8 with TRBJ1-5; D is possibly TRBD1 (5 bases). Trimming removed 1 base at V and 2 bases at J, with 9 bases between. Germline V gene sequence: CDR1 SGHVS, CDR2 FQNEAQ. CDR3 size: 15 residues. The CDR3, as DNA: TGTGCCAGCAGCTTAGTCGGGGGTGGCAATCAGCCCCAGCATTTT. It yields the protein CASSLVGGGNQPQHF.

The genes are TRBV13 and TRBJ1-2; TRBD1 matches at 8 bases. J was trimmed by 2 bases and V by 5 bases; bases with no gene match: 7. The CDR3 runs 15 residues. Per the germline V gene, CDR1 is PRHDT and CDR2 is FYEKMQ (reference sequence). CDR3 region: CASSPTTGVNYGYTF. CDR3 bases: TGTGCCAGCAGCCCTACGACAGGGGTGAACTATGGCTACACCTTC.

V usage is TRBV2 and J usage is TRBJ1-2; TRBD1 is a possible D gene (6 bases). The CDR3 totals 14 residues. Per the germline V gene, CDR1 is SNHLY and CDR2 is FYNNEI. The V and J ends lost 5 bases and 6 bases respectively, with 16 bases between them. Written as DNA, the CDR3 is TGTGCCAGCAGTCCGACGACAGGAGATAATGGCTACACCTTC. Translated: CASSPTTGDNGYTF.

This chain links TRBV10-3 with TRBJ2-2; 7 positions agree with TRBD1. J was trimmed by 2 bases and V by 8 bases; bases with no gene match: 5. The germline V gene encodes CDR1 ENHRY and CDR2 SYGVKD. The CDR3 is 14 amino acids. CDR3 sequence reads: CAIGQAINTGELFF. CDR3 sequence (DNA): TGTGCCATCGGACAGGCTATTAACACCGGGGAGCTGTTTTTT.

This sequence joins TRBV19 and TRBJ2-7; 8 nucleotides align to TRBD1. The CDR3 covers 13 residues. Germline CDR1 reads LNHDA; CDR2 reads SQIVND (reference sequence). Trimming removed 4 bases from V and 6 bases from J; junction bases left unmatched: 5. The CDR3 DNA reads as TGTGCCAGTAGTAGCGGACAGGGTCGCGAGCAGTACTTC. Its translation: CASSSGQGREQYF. The variable domain in full, completed from reference TRBV19 and TRBJ2-7, reads DGGITQSPKYLFRKEGQNVTLSCEQNLNHDAMYWYRQDPGQGLRLIYYSQIVNDFQKGDIAEGYSVSREKKESFPLTVTSAQKNPTAFYLCASSSGQGREQYFGPGTRLTVT.

V and J are TRBV11-2 and TRBJ1-2; the D gene is possibly TRBD1 (5 bases). Germline CDR1 SGHAT, CDR2 FQNNGV. V was shortened by 4 bases and J by 5 bases, with 17 bases between the two germline ends. The CDR3 has 15 amino acids. DNA of the CDR3: TGTGCCAGCAGCTACCGGGCAGGAAAGGGGTATGGCTACACCTTC. It specifies CASSYRAGKGYGYTF.

The V call is TRBV6-5, the J call TRBJ2-7, with TRBD1 matching 8 bases. The CDR3 extends over 14 amino acids. The V gene's germline CDR1 is MNHEY and CDR2 SVGAGI. The J segment lost 6 bases and the V segment lost 2 bases, leaving 6 bases of the junction unmatched. The CDR3 DNA is TGTGCCAGCAGTTACGGGGTCAGGGGGCTCGAGCAGTACTTC. It codes for CASSYGVRGLEQYF.

The rearrangement links TRBV10-1 to TRBJ2-2, with D possibly TRBD1 on 5 matching bases. Trimming shortened V by 4 bases and J by 0 bases, and 9 bases separated the two germline ends. Germline values: CDR1 WNHNN, CDR2 SYGVQD (reference sequence). This CDR3 comprises 15 residues. CDR3 residues: CASSVEQANTGELFF. CDR3 bases: TGCGCCAGCAGTGTTGAACAGGCGAACACCGGGGAGCTGTTTTTT.

The J gene is TRBJ2-7, the V gene TRBV5-1, with 11 bases that match TRBD2. CDR3 length equals 15 residues. Per the germline V gene, CDR1 is SGHRS and CDR2 is YFSETQ. Unmatched junction bases numbered 7, after V lost 4 bases and J lost 4 bases. The CDR3 loop reads CASSLLAGEDYEQYF. CDR3 DNA: TGCGCCAGCAGCCTACTAGCGGGAGAGGATTACGAGCAGTACTTC.

The chain recombines TRBV7-9 with TRBJ1-4, with D perhaps matching TRBD1 (5 bases). The CDR3 runs 13 residues. Trimming took off 4 bases at V and 12 bases at J, with 15 bases between the two ends. Germline V CDR1 and CDR2: SEHNR, FQNEAQ (reference sequence). In nucleotides, the CDR3 is TGTGCCAGCAGCTGGGGGGTGAGCCTGGAACTGTTTTTT. Translated: CASSWGVSLELFF.

V is TRBV9 and J is TRBJ1-1; the D is unclear. The CDR3 contains 13 residues. Germline V gives CDR1 SGDLS, CDR2 YYNGEE. V was clipped by 0 bases and J by 4 bases, with 7 bases between them. The CDR3 region is CASSVGQITEAFF. CDR3 coding DNA: TGTGCCAGCAGCGTAGGTCAGATCACTGAAGCTTTCTTT.

The chain links TRBV10-3 to TRBJ2-1, with D possibly being TRBD1 (6 bases). There are 14 residues in the CDR3. Looked up from germline, CDR1 is ENHRY and CDR2 is SYGVKD. V gave up 5 bases and J gave up 10 bases, with 18 bases separating them. This chain's CDR3 is CAISSGQGMMEQFF. In nucleotides, the CDR3 is TGTGCCATCAGTTCGGGGCAGGGGATGATGGAGCAGTTCTTC.

The chain couples TRBV11-2 to TRBJ2-1; D perhaps matches TRBD2 (6 bases). CDR1 and CDR2 from the germline V gene are SGHAT and FQNNGV. V lost 1 base, J lost 4 bases, and 8 bases lay in between. This CDR3 contains 14 residues. The CDR3 loop reads CASSLVSGYNEQFF. CDR3 coding DNA: TGTGCCAGCAGCTTAGTTAGCGGTTACAATGAGCAGTTCTTC.

This clone showed up just a few times. The chain carries TRBV18 and TRBJ2-5; D unresolved. The J call may be faulty, since TRBJ2-7 better matches the DNA end. This CDR3 is 14 amino acids long. Per the germline V gene, CDR1 is KGHSH and CDR2 is LQKENI. The CDR3 loop reads CASSPRQAPYEQYF. CDR3 in DNA: TGTGCCAGCTCACCGCGCCAGGCGCCCTACGAGCAGTACTTC.

This chain links TRBV13 with TRBJ2-1; TRBD2 matches 7 bases. V shed 0 bases and J 0 bases; nucleotides not matched to a gene: 5. Germline CDR1 reads PRHDT; CDR2 reads FYEKMQ (reference sequence). The CDR3 has 17 amino acids. DNA for the CDR3: TGTGCCAGCAGCTTAGGAGGGAGGGCCTCCTCCTACAATGAGCAGTTCTTC. It specifies CASSLGGRASSYNEQFF.

The V gene is TRBV29-1, the J gene TRBJ2-1, with TRBD2 matching 7 bases. With V trimmed by 8 bases and J by 6 bases, 4 bases remained unmatched. The germline V gene encodes CDR1 SQVTM and CDR2 ANQGSEA. This CDR3 region has 11 residues. In DNA form, the CDR3 reads TGCAGCTACGGGGGGTTCAATGAGCAGTTCTTC. This sequence encodes CSYGGFNEQFF.

This chain uses TRBV6-5 with TRBJ2-5; a weak D match, TRBD1 (5 bases). Deletions cut 3 bases from V and 2 bases from J, with 10 bases between. The CDR3 covers 14 residues. Per the germline V gene, CDR1 is MNHEY and CDR2 is SVGAGI. CDR3 sequence: CASSYGALQETQYF. The DNA for the CDR3 is TGTGCCAGCAGTTATGGGGCCTTACAAGAGACCCAGTACTTC.

The J gene is TRBJ2-3, the V gene TRBV29-1, with 7 bases that match TRBD2. The length of the CDR3 is 13 residues. V shed 7 bases and J 7 bases; nucleotides not matched to a gene: 11. In germline, CDR1 is SQVTM, CDR2 ANQGSEA. The CDR3 loop is CSAHPGLRNTQYF. The CDR3 DNA reads TGCAGCGCCCACCCGGGACTACGGAATACGCAGTATTTT.

The genes are TRBV5-4 and TRBJ1-4; 10 bases align to TRBD1. After removal of 4 bases from V and 8 bases from J, the junction contained 8 bases not matched to a gene. The CDR3 is made up of 15 amino acids. Germline CDR1 SGHNT, CDR2 YYREEE (reference sequence). Written as DNA, the CDR3 is TGTGCCAGCAGCCTACGACAGGGGGCCGGAGAAAAACTGTTTTTT. This encodes CASSLRQGAGEKLFF. Combining the CDR3 with reference TRBV5-4 and TRBJ1-4 gives the whole variable domain ETGVTQSPTHLIKTRGQQVTLRCSSQSGHNTVSWYQQALGQGPQFIFQYYREEENGRGNFPPRFSGLQFPNYSSELNVNALELDDSALYLCASSLRQGAGEKLFFGSGTQLSVL.

This clone was detected a few times. The gene calls are TRBV28 and TRBJ2-7; TRBD1 agrees at 10 bases. With 8 bases clipped from V and 6 bases from J, the junction kept 13 bases outside the gene matches. CDR3 length equals 15 residues. Germline-derived CDR1 and CDR2 are MDHEN and SYDVKM. CDR3 coding DNA: TGTGCCAGCTACCGATCCGGGACAGGGGACTCCGAGCAGTACTTC. Its protein is CASYRSGTGDSEQYF. Full variable domain (missing parts from reference TRBV28 and TRBJ2-7): DVKVTQSSRYLVKRTGEKVFLECVQDMDHENMFWYRQDPGLGLRLIYFSYDVKMKEKGDIPEGYSVSREKKERFSLILESASTNQTSMYLCASYRSGTGDSEQYFGPGTRLTVT.